The source of this T cell receptor (beta chain) is a study of OX40 agonist ivuxolimab in advanced cancers. The wider study: Every 2 weeks, patients received ivuxolimab intravenously, dosed at 0.01 to 10 mg/kg.

The table came from immunoSEQ multiplex PCR; TCRdb's copy has only in-frame clones and leaves some out. The sample contains about 75,000 clones, 70% to 90% of which appear only once. General study findings and limits: Within 6 weeks, CD4+ and CD8+ blood T cells expanded clonally at 0.1 to 3.0 mg/kg. No determination was made of the antigen specificity of the expanded peripheral T cells.

The sampling schedule covered blood at baseline, cycle 4 day 1, and cycle 7 day 1. Trimming took 4 bases from V and 2 from J; bases not matched to a gene: 4. Germline V lookup: CDR1 KGHSH, CDR2 LQKENI. The CDR3 totals 14 residues. Worth noting for this clone: Its target is unknown.

The sequences come from CD4+ or CD8+ T cells sorted from blood, collected in a trial of the OX40 agonist ivuxolimab. The chain couples TRBV18 to TRBJ2-7; 8 nucleotides line up with TRBD1. This receptor was taken from an adult with an advanced solid tumor such as melanoma, head and neck, liver or kidney cancer. The CDR3 nucleotides are TGTGCCAGCTCACAAGGACAGGGAACCTACGAGCAGTACTTC. It codes for CASSQGQGTYEQYF.